The sample holds one count of the clone carrying this T cell receptor beta chain. The data derive from a study of control samples from healthy donors and cancer patients. This CDR3 is built from 14 residues. V was cut by 10 bases and J by 0 bases, with 13 bases left in between. CDR1 and CDR2 (germline): MNHEY, SVGAGI. Here immunoSEQ multiplex PCR was the method, and the copy in TCRdb shows in-frame clones only, minus some. The sample holds around 140,000 clones, about 92% seen once. Sequencing input: blood. The TCR comes from a woman in her forties or fifties in good health. V usage is TRBV6-5 and J usage is TRBJ1-3; D might be TRBD1 (6 bases). This CDR3 reads CATLRGPSGNTIYF. The CDR3 DNA reads as TGTGCCACCCTCAGGGGACCCTCTGGAAACACCATATATTTT.